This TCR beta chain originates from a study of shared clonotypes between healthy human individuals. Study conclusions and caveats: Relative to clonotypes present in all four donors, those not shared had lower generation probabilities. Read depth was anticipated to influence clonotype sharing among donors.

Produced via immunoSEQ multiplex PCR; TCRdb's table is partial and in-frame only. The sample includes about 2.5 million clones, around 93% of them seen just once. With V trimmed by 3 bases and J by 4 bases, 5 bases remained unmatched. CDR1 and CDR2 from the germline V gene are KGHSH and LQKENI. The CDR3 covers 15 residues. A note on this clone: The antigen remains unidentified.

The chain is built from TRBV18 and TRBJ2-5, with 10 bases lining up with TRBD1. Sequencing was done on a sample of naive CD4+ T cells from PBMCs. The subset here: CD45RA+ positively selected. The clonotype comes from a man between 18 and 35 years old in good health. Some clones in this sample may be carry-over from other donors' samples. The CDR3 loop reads CASSPPGQGTETQYF. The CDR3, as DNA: TGTGCCAGCTCACCGCCGGGACAGGGGACAGAGACCCAGTACTTC.